This T cell receptor (beta chain) is drawn from a study of T cells in Graves' hyperthyroidism and ophthalmopathy. In the study overall: Staff took peripheral blood when the initial diagnosis was made, before any treatment began.

Stable disease denoted Graves' hyperthyroidism without ophthalmopathy progression within 18 months. Patients aged 18 to 65 had newly diagnosed hyperthyroidism lasting under 2 months. Whole-study findings and limits: The authors' 13 V-J model separated ophthalmopathy from stable hyperthyroidism.

This clonotype came up many times. Its antigen is as yet unknown. Amplification of TCR beta CDR3 regions used RNA as the template. The TCR CDR3 was amplified in a first-round RT-PCR using the HTBI primer set. A single record per CDR3 protein comes from TCRdb applying MiXCR to the multiplex PCR reads. The sample shows 500,000 to 600,000 distinct CDR3 sequences, roughly 17% of them seen only once. Trimming removed 6 bases from V and 4 bases from J; junction bases left unmatched: 12. CDR3 length: 18 amino acids. V and J are TRBV12-3 or TRBV12-4 and TRBJ2-3; TRBD2 aligns across 14 bases. The sequence came from a woman under 30 with Graves' hyperthyroidism. Sequenced sample: blood. The CDR3 nucleotides are TGTGCCAGCAGGGCAGGGACTAGCGGGGGCTTTGGGGCAGATACGCAGTATTTT. Translating it yields CASRAGTSGGFGADTQYF.